The rows below give T cell receptor beta chains drawn from one sample of a study of blood T cell repertoires in COVID-19. This table comes from immunoSEQ multiplex PCR, and its TCRdb copy is limited to in-frame clones, with some not included. The data hold 250,000 to 300,000 clones, with roughly 91% observed a single time. Sequencing used PBMCs or T cells enriched from blood (not recorded which). The receptor source for this set is a woman aged 35 to 49 with acute COVID-19. CDR3s include the opening cysteine and the closing phenylalanine or tryptophan. D genes are given only for firm matches. Clone size is not always given. Where it is, it says once, few, many or a class for expanded clones.

TRBV29-1	TRBJ2-1	TRBD2	.	CSVRASGDEQFF	TGCAGCGTGCGCGCTAGCGGAGATGAGCAGTTCTTC
TRBV21-1	TRBJ1-6	.	.	CASSKASSNSPLHF	TGTGCCAGCAGCAAAGCTTCCTCTAATTCACCCCTCCACTTT
TRBV2	TRBJ1-1	.	few	CASSEEVDMNTEAFF	TGTGCCAGCAGTGAAGAGGTAGACATGAACACTGAAGCTTTCTTT
TRBV30	TRBJ1-1	.	.	CAWSYGSLGGGTEAFF	TGTGCCTGGAGTTACGGCTCTTTGGGGGGGGGCACTGAAGCTTTCTTT
TRBV7-2	TRBJ2-2	TRBD1	.	CASSRGGGLAGELFF	TGTGCCAGCAGTAGAGGGGGCGGATTAGCCGGGGAGCTGTTTTTT
TRBV19	TRBJ1-2	.	.	CASSKGGAYGYTF	TGTGCCAGTAGTAAAGGCGGAGCCTATGGCTACACCTTC
TRBV20-1	TRBJ2-3	.	.	CSASVAKSTDTQYF	TGCAGTGCTAGTGTAGCGAAAAGCACAGATACGCAGTATTTT
TRBV7-8	TRBJ2-3	.	.	CASRGGALTGAWGTQYF	TGTGCCAGCAGGGGGGGAGCCTTGACCGGAGCGTGGGGTACGCAGTATTTT
TRBV11-3	TRBJ2-7	.	.	CASTSRGSRSPYEQYF	TGTGCCAGCACATCCCGAGGGAGCAGGAGCCCCTACGAGCAGTACTTC
TRBV10-3	TRBJ2-5	TRBD2	.	CAISGRTSGKGETQYF	TGTGCCATCAGTGGAAGGACTAGCGGGAAGGGAGAGACCCAGTACTTC
TRBV21-1	TRBJ1-5	.	.	CASSKGPHQPQHF	TGTGCCAGCAGCAAAGGGCCCCATCAGCCCCAGCATTTT
TRBV7-9	TRBJ1-2	.	.	CASSLVRQDSYGYTF	TGTGCCAGCAGCTTAGTACGACAGGATTCTTATGGCTACACCTTC
TRBV5-1	TRBJ2-5	TRBD1	.	CASRTTGGAETQYF	TGCGCCAGCAGAACCACAGGGGGAGCGGAGACCCAGTACTTC
TRBV6-5	TRBJ1-2	.	.	CASSYSGHRLNYGYTF	TGTGCCAGCAGTTACTCGGGGCACAGACTTAACTATGGCTACACCTTC
TRBV23-1	TRBJ2-7	.	.	CASSQSPGRNHWEQYF	TGCGCCAGCAGTCAATCCCCAGGGAGGAATCACTGGGAGCAGTACTTC
TRBV5-6	TRBJ1-2	.	.	CASSWWDNRNYGYTF	TGTGCCAGCAGCTGGTGGGACAACCGCAACTATGGCTACACCTTC
TRBV6-4	TRBJ2-5	.	.	CASSDPTDTQGETQYF	TGTGCCAGCAGTGACCCGACGGACACACAGGGAGAGACCCAGTACTTC
TRBV5-1	TRBJ1-2	TRBD1	.	CASSLAGQDNYGYTF	TGCGCCAGCAGCTTGGCGGGACAGGATAACTATGGCTACACCTTC
TRBV7-3	TRBJ2-5	TRBD2	.	CASSRGGPAETQYF	TGTGCCAGCAGCCGGGGGGGGCCGGCAGAGACCCAGTACTTC
TRBV4-1	TRBJ1-4	.	.	CASSLNRREKLFF	TGCGCCAGCAGCCTCAACAGGAGAGAAAAACTGTTTTTT
TRBV4-2	TRBJ1-5	.	.	CASSQGPGEEINQPQHF	TGTGCCAGCAGCCAAGGCCCCGGAGAGGAAATTAATCAGCCCCAGCATTTT
TRBV18	TRBJ1-1	.	.	CASSPSTTRFGTEAFF	TGTGCCAGCTCACCATCCACCACCCGATTCGGCACTGAAGCTTTCTTT
TRBV11-3	TRBJ2-7	.	.	CASSGQQGYEQYF	TGTGCCAGCAGCGGTCAACAGGGATACGAGCAGTACTTC
TRBV3-1/TRBV3-2	TRBJ1-1	.	.	CASSQVGHSEAFF	TGTGCCAGCAGCCAAGTTGGACATAGTGAAGCTTTCTTT
TRBV15	TRBJ2-1	TRBD2	.	CATSRGGTSRGDEQFF	TGTGCCACCAGCAGAGGTGGGACTAGCCGAGGCGATGAGCAGTTCTTC
TRBV7-2	TRBJ2-1	.	.	CASSLSRDSHNEQFF	TGTGCCAGCAGCTTAAGCCGGGATTCCCACAATGAGCAGTTCTTC
TRBV19	TRBJ2-2	TRBD2	.	CASSFGGVTGELFF	TGTGCCAGTAGTTTTGGGGGGGTCACCGGGGAGCTGTTTTTT
TRBV5-1	TRBJ1-1	.	few	CASSFELMNTEAFF	TGCGCCAGCAGCTTCGAACTGATGAACACTGAAGCTTTCTTT
TRBV5-4	TRBJ2-3	TRBD2	.	CASSSGLATDTQYF	TGTGCCAGCAGCTCGGGACTAGCGACAGATACGCAGTATTTT
TRBV2	TRBJ1-1	.	.	CASSEFPYTEAFF	TGTGCCAGCAGTGAATTTCCATACACTGAAGCTTTCTTT
TRBV4-1	TRBJ2-5	TRBD2	.	CASSQELAGWGETQYF	TGCGCCAGCAGCCAAGAGCTAGCGGGGTGGGGAGAGACCCAGTACTTC
TRBV5-1	TRBJ1-6	.	.	CASSRGGVLDSPLHF	TGCGCCAGCTCCCGTGGAGGGGTACTGGATTCACCCCTCCACTTT
TRBV5-1	TRBJ1-1	.	once	CASREFSNTEAFF	TGCGCCAGCAGGGAGTTTTCGAACACTGAAGCTTTCTTT
TRBV7-6	TRBJ2-7	TRBD2	.	CASSPGGAGGTYEQYF	TGTGCCAGCAGCCCTGGGGGCGCGGGGGGTACCTACGAGCAGTACTTC
TRBV7-3	TRBJ2-1	TRBD2	.	CASSRLAGGNEQFF	TGTGCCAGCAGCCGACTAGCGGGGGGTAATGAGCAGTTCTTC
TRBV4-3	TRBJ2-2	.	.	CASSQDWESHTGELFF	TGCGCCAGCAGCCAAGATTGGGAGAGTCACACCGGGGAGCTGTTTTTT
TRBV7-3	TRBJ2-3	TRBD2	once	CASSLTSGSGDTQYF	TGTGCCAGCAGCTTAACTAGCGGGAGCGGAGATACGCAGTATTTT
TRBV7-8	TRBJ2-7	TRBD1	.	CASSLAETGGHEQYF	TGTGCCAGCAGCTTAGCTGAAACAGGGGGCCACGAGCAGTACTTC
TRBV6-1	TRBJ2-7	.	.	CASSEEAGGGSYEQYF	TGTGCCAGCAGTGAAGAGGCAGGGGGAGGCTCCTACGAGCAGTACTTC
TRBV6-1	TRBJ1-5	TRBD1	few	CASSETRGGDQPQHF	TGTGCCAGCAGTGAAACCAGAGGGGGCGACCAGCCCCAGCATTTT
TRBV9	TRBJ2-3	.	.	CASSVTSSTDTQYF	TGTGCCAGCAGCGTAACCAGTTCCACAGATACGCAGTATTTT
TRBV25-1	TRBJ2-7	TRBD2	few	CASSAGLAGGEQYF	TGTGCCAGCAGCGCGGGACTAGCGGGAGGCGAGCAGTACTTC
TRBV7-2	TRBJ1-2	.	.	CASRPTRGANYGYTF	TGTGCCAGCAGGCCAACCAGGGGCGCGAACTATGGCTACACCTTC
TRBV7-2	TRBJ2-3	TRBD2	once	CASSLSESGAGVPQYF	TGTGCCAGCAGCTTATCCGAATCAGGAGCGGGAGTCCCGCAGTATTTT
TRBV6-2/TRBV6-3	TRBJ2-7	TRBD2	.	CASRPSRLAGVPYEQYF	TGTGCCAGCAGACCTTCCCGACTAGCGGGAGTCCCCTACGAGCAGTACTTC
TRBV6-1	TRBJ1-2	.	.	CASSEAAQDWIWGGYTF	TGTGCCAGCAGTGAAGCGGCCCAGGACTGGATATGGGGTGGCTACACCTTC
TRBV4-1	TRBJ1-1	.	once	CASSHSDRSNTEAFF	TGCGCCAGCAGCCATTCAGACAGATCGAACACTGAAGCTTTCTTT
TRBV6-6	TRBJ1-1	.	.	CATRDPNTEAFF	TGTGCCACCCGGGATCCGAACACTGAAGCTTTCTTT
TRBV7-9	TRBJ1-1	TRBD1	.	CASSPWTGLGTEAFF	TGTGCCAGCAGCCCATGGACAGGGTTGGGCACTGAAGCTTTCTTT
TRBV28	TRBJ1-2	TRBD1	few	CASSPPTGGYGYTF	TGTGCCAGCAGTCCTCCGACAGGGGGGTATGGCTACACCTTC
TRBV5-1	TRBJ1-2	TRBD1	.	CASSLDSGTGYYGYTF	TGCGCCAGCAGCTTGGACTCCGGGACAGGGTACTATGGCTACACCTTC
TRBV2	TRBJ1-5	.	.	CASGLTAPGPQHF	TGTGCCAGCGGATTGACAGCCCCCGGGCCCCAGCATTTT
TRBV3-1/TRBV3-2	TRBJ2-3	TRBD1	.	CASSLGQGGSTDTQYF	TGTGCCAGCAGCCTCGGACAGGGCGGGAGCACAGATACGCAGTATTTT
TRBV10-3	TRBJ1-1	.	.	CAISEVAGDMNTEAFF	TGTGCCATCAGTGAGGTGGCAGGGGACATGAACACTGAAGCTTTCTTT
TRBV7-2	TRBJ2-7	.	.	CASSSRGSTYEQYF	TGTGCCAGCAGCTCCAGGGGATCTACCTACGAGCAGTACTTC
TRBV2	TRBJ2-4	.	once	CASSESSGKNIQYF	TGTGCCAGCAGTGAAAGCAGCGGCAAAAACATTCAGTACTTC